This passage covers 3 T cell receptor beta chains from one sample sequenced in a study of cytomegalovirus exposure and HLA in healthy donors. Researchers ran the PCR with 60 Vbeta and 13 Jbeta primers. Some clones are missing from TCRdb's copy, which holds only in-frame ones; the method was immunoSEQ multiplex PCR. The data hold some 140,000 clones, with about three quarters observed a single time. The source material was PBMCs. These receptors all come from a woman aged 40 to 49 in good health and CMV-seronegative.

The chain carries TRBV19 and TRBJ1-2; 10 bases line up with TRBD1. The germline CDR1 and CDR2 sequences are LNHDA and SQIVND (reference sequence). V shed 4 bases, J shed 4 bases, and the junction held 6 bases outside the gene matches. The CDR3 is 15 amino acids. The CDR3 nucleotides are TGTGCCAGTAGTACGCCGGGACAGGGGAGCTATGGCTACACCTTC. Encoded protein: CASSTPGQGSYGYTF.

This clone was counted only a few times. The chain carries TRBV5-1 and TRBJ2-1; 11 bases align to TRBD2. Germline lookup yields CDR1 SGHRS and CDR2 YFSETQ. The V and J ends lost 3 bases and 0 bases, in that order; junction bases with no gene match: 14. CDR3 length: 20 residues. CDR3 amino acids: CASSSRIPSGGLSSYNEQFF. For the CDR3, the DNA is TGCGCCAGCAGCTCCCGGATCCCTAGCGGGGGGCTGAGCTCCTACAATGAGCAGTTCTTC.

The chain uses TRBV6-5 and TRBJ1-1; D gene uncertain. The CDR3 sequence is 16 residues long. With 2 bases removed from V and 6 bases from J, the gap between germline ends came to 19 bases. From germline, CDR1 is MNHEY and CDR2 SVGAGI. CDR3 sequence (DNA): TGTGCCAGCAGTTACGTAGGGAGAAGGTCCAACGCTGAAGCTTTCTTT. Protein sequence: CASSYVGRRSNAEAFF.